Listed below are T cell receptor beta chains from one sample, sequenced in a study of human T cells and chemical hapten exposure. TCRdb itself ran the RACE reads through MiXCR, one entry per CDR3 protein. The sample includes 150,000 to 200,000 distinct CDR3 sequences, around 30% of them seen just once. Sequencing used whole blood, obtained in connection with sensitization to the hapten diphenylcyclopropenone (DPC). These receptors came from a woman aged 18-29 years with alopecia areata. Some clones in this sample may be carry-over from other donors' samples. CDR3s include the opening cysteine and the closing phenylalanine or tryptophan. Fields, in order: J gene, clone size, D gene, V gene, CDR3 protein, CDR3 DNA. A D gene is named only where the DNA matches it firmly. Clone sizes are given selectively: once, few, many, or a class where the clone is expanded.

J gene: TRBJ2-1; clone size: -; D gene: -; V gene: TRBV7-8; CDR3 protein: CASSHPELASVYNEQFF; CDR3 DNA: TGTGCCAGCAGCCATCCCGAATTGGCTAGCGTCTACAATGAGCAGTTCTTC
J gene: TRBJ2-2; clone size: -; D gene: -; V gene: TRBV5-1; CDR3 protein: CASSLAVGANTGELFF; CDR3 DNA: TGCGCCAGCAGCTTGGCCGTAGGGGCAAACACCGGGGAGCTGTTTTTT
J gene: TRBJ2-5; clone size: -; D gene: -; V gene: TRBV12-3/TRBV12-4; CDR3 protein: CASTKAETQYF; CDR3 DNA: TGTGCCAGCACCAAGGCGGAGACCCAGTACTTC
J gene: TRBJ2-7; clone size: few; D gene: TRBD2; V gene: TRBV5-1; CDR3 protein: CASSIGGGNEQYF; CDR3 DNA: TGCGCCAGCAGCATCGGGGGGGGCAACGAGCAGTACTTC
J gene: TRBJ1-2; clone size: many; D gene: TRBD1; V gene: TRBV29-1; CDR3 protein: CITRTGTYGYTF; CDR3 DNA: TGCATTACAAGGACAGGGACCTATGGCTACACCTTC
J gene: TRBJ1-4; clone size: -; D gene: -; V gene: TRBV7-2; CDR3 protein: CASSLAWGTNEKLFF; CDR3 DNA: TGTGCCAGCAGCTTAGCCTGGGGAACTAATGAAAAACTGTTTTTT
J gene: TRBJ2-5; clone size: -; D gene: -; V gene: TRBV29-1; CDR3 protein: CSVLGNVETQYF; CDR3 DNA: TGCAGCGTTCTGGGAAACGTGGAGACCCAGTACTTC
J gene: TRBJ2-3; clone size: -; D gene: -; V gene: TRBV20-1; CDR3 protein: CSARAASTDTQYF; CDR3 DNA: TGCAGTGCTAGAGCCGCGAGCACAGATACGCAGTATTTT
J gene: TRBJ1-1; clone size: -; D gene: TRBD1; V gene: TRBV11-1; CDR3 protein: CASRLGQSNTEAFF; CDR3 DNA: TGTGCCAGCAGACTGGGACAGTCGAACACTGAAGCTTTCTTT
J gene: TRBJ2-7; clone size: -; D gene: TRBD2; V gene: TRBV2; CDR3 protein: CASREVSGGSYEQYF; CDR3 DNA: TGTGCCAGCAGGGAGGTCAGCGGGGGGTCTTACGAGCAGTACTTC
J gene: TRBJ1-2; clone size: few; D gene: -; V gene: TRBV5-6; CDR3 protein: CASSLGFNYGYTF; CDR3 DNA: TGTGCCAGCAGCTTGGGCTTTAACTATGGCTACACCTTC
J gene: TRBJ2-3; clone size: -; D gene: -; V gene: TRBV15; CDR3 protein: CATSTGRTDTQYF; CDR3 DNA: TGTGCCACCAGCACCGGCCGGACAGATACGCAGTATTTT
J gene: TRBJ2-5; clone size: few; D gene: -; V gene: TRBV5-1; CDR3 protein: CASSVSFDETQYF; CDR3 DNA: TGCGCCAGCAGCGTCTCCTTCGACGAGACCCAGTACTTC
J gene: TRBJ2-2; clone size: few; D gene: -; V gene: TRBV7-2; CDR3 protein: CASSLAGGQTTGELFF; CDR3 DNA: TGTGCCAGCAGCTTGGCGGGGGGACAGACCACCGGGGAGCTGTTTTTT
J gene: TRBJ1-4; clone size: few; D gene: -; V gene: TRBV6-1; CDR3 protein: CASSRTATNEKLFF; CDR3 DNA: TGTGCCAGCAGTCGAACAGCAACTAATGAAAAACTGTTTTTT
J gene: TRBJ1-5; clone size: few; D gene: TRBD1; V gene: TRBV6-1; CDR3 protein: CASSPGGTAGNQPQHF; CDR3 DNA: TGTGCCAGCAGTCCAGGGGGGACGGCGGGGAATCAGCCCCAGCATTTT
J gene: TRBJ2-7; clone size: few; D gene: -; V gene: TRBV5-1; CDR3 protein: CASSLDGIPSYEQYF; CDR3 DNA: TGCGCCAGCAGCTTGGACGGGATCCCTTCCTACGAGCAGTACTTC
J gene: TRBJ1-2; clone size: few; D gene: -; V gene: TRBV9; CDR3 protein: CASSPNRTPSYGYTF; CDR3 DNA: TGTGCCAGCAGCCCGAACCGGACTCCCTCCTATGGCTACACCTTC
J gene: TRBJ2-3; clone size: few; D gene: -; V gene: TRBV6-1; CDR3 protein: CASSEWTWDSTDTQYF; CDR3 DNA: TGTGCCAGCAGTGAATGGACTTGGGACAGCACAGATACGCAGTATTTT
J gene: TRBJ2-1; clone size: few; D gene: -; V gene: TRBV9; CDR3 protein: CASSVTPAGFYDEQFF; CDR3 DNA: TGTGCCAGCAGCGTGACCCCGGCGGGGTTTTACGATGAGCAGTTCTTC
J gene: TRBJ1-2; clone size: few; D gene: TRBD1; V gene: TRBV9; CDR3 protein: CASSVTGQAPGYTF; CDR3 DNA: TGTGCCAGCAGCGTAACGGGACAGGCCCCGGGCTACACCTTC
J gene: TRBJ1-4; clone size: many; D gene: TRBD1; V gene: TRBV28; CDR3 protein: CASSLWTGGVGEKLFF; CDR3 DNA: TGTGCCAGCAGTTTGTGGACAGGGGGCGTAGGTGAAAAACTGTTTTTT
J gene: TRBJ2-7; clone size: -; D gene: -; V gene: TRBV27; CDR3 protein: CASSLYTAGYEQYF; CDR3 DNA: TGTGCCAGCAGTTTATACACAGCCGGTTACGAGCAGTACTTC
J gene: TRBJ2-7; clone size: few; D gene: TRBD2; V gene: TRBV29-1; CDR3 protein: CSVLTSTMNYEQYF; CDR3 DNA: TGCAGCGTGTTGACTAGCACCATGAACTACGAGCAGTACTTC
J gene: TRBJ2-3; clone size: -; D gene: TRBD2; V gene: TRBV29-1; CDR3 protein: CSVLRGTSGTPGTDTQYF; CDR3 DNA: TGCAGCGTTCTAAGGGGAACTAGCGGGACCCCGGGAACAGATACGCAGTATTTT
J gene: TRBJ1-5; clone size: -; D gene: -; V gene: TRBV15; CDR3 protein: CATSRDPGVNQPQHF; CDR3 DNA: TGTGCCACCAGCAGAGACCCAGGTGTCAATCAGCCCCAGCATTTT
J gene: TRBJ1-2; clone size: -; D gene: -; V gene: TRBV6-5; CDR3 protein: CASGNYGYTF; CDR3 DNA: TGTGCCAGCGGAAACTATGGCTACACCTTC
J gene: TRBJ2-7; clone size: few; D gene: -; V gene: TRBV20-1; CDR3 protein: CSALRDEQYF; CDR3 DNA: TGCAGTGCTCTAAGGGACGAGCAGTACTTC
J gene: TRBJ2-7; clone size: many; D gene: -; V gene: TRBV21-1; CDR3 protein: CASTGGADEQYF; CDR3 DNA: TGTGCCAGTACCGGGGGAGCGGACGAGCAGTACTTC
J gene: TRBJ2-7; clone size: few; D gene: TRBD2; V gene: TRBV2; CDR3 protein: CASSESAGAYEQYF; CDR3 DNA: TGTGCCAGCAGTGAGTCGGCGGGGGCCTACGAGCAGTACTTC
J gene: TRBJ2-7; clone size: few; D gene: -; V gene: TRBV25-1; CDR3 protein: CASSPTGVGGEQYF; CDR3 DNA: TGTGCCAGCTCCCCCACAGGGGTGGGGGGCGAGCAGTACTTC
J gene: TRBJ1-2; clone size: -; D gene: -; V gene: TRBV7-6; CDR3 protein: CASSLATQGSYTF; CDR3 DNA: TGTGCCAGCAGCTTAGCCACGCAAGGGAGCTACACCTTC
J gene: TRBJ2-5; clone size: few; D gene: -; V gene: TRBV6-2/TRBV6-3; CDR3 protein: CASSQPASRGYQETQYF; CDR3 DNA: TGTGCCAGCAGTCAACCCGCCTCCCGCGGGTATCAAGAGACCCAGTACTTC
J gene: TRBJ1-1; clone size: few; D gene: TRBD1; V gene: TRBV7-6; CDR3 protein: CASSLGTGTEAFF; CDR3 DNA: TGTGCCAGCAGCTTAGGGACAGGCACTGAAGCTTTCTTT
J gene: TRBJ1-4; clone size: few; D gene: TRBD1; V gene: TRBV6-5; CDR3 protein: CASSFAPPETGDEKLFF; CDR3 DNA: TGTGCCAGCAGTTTCGCACCCCCCGAGACAGGGGATGAAAAACTGTTTTTT